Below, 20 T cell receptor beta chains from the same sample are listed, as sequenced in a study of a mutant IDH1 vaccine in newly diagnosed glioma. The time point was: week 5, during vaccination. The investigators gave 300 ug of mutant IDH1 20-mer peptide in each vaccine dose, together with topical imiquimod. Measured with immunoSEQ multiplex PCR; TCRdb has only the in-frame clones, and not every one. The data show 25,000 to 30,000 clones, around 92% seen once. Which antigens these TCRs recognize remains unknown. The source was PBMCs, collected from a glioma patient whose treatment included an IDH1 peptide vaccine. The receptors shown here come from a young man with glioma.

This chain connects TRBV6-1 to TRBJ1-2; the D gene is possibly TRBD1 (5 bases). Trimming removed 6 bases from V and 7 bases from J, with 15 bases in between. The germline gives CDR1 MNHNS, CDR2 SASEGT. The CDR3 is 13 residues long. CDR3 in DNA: TGTGCCAGCAGCGGCGGGGGGATCGGTGGCTACACCTTC. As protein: CASSGGGIGGYTF.

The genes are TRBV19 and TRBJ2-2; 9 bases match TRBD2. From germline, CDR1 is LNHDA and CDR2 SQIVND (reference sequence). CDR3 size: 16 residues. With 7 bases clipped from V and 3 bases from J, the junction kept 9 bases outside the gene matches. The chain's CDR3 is CASMIVAGVDTGELFF. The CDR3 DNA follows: TGTGCCAGTATGATCGTAGCGGGAGTAGACACCGGGGAGCTGTTTTTT.

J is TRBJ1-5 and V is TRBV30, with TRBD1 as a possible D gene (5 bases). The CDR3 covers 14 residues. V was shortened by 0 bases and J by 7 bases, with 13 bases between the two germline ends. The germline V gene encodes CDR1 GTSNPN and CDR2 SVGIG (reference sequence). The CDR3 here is CAWSVSGRGQPQHF. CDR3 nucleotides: TGTGCCTGGAGTGTTAGCGGGCGGGGGCAGCCCCAGCATTTT.

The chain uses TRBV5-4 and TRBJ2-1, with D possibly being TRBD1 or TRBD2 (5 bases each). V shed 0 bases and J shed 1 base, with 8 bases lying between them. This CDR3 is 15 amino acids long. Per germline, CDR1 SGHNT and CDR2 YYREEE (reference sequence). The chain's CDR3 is CASSLAGRSYNEQFF. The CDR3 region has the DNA TGTGCCAGCAGCTTGGCGGGACGATCCTACAATGAGCAGTTCTTC.

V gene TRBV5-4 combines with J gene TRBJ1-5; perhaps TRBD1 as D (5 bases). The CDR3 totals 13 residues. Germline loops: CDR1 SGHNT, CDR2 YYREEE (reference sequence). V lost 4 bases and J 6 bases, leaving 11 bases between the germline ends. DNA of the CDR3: TGTGCCAGCAGCCTGGGGGGGAGTCAGCCCCAGCATTTT. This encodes CASSLGGSQPQHF. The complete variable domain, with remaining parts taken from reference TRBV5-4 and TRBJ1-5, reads ETGVTQSPTHLIKTRGQQVTLRCSSQSGHNTVSWYQQALGQGPQFIFQYYREEENGRGNFPPRFSGLQFPNYSSELNVNALELDDSALYLCASSLGGSQPQHFGDGTRLSIL.

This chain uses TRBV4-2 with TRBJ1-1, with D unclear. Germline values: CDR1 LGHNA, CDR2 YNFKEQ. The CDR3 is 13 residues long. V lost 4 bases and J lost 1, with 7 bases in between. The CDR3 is CASSLTANTEAFF. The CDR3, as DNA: TGTGCCAGCAGCCTTACGGCGAACACTGAAGCTTTCTTT.

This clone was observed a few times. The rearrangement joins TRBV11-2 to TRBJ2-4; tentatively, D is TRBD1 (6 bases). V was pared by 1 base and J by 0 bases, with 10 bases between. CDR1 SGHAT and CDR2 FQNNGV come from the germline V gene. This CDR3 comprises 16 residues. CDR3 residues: CASSLGEGVAKNIQYF. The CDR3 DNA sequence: TGTGCCAGCAGCTTAGGAGAGGGGGTAGCCAAAAACATTCAGTACTTC.

The CDR3 nucleotides read TGTGCCAGCAGCCCGGCTTACAATCAGCCCCAGCATTTT. As protein: CASSPAYNQPQHF. The gene calls are TRBV28 and TRBJ1-5; D is unclear. The V gene's germline CDR1 is MDHEN and CDR2 SYDVKM. The CDR3 is made up of 13 amino acids. The V end was cut by 6 bases, the J end by 3 bases, with 9 bases between.

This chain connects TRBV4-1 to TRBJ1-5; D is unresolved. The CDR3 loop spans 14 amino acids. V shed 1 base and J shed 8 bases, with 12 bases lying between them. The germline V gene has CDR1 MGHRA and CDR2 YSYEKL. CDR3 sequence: CASSQGSSAEPQHF. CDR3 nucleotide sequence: TGCGCCAGCAGCCAAGGCTCCAGCGCAGAGCCCCAGCATTTT.

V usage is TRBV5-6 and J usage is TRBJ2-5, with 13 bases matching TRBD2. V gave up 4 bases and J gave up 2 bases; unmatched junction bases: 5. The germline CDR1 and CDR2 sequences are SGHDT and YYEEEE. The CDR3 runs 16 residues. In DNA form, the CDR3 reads TGTGCCAGCAGCCAGACTAGCGGGGGGAGTCAAGAGACCCAGTACTTC. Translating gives CASSQTSGGSQETQYF.

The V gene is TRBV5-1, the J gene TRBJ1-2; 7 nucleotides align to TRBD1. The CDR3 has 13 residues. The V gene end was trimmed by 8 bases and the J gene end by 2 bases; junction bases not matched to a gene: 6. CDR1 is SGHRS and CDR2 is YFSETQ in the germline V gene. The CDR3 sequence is CASASRGNYGYTF. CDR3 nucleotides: TGCGCCAGTGCTTCCAGGGGGAACTATGGCTACACCTTC.

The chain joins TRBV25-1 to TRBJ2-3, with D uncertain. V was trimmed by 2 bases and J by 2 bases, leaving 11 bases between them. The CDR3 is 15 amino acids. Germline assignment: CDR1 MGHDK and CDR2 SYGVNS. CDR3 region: CASSEGVHYTDTQYF. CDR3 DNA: TGTGCCAGCAGTGAAGGTGTGCACTACACAGATACGCAGTATTTT.

The CDR3 protein is CSVERGDGELFF. The CDR3 DNA sequence: TGCAGCGTTGAAAGGGGGGACGGGGAGCTGTTTTTT. The V call is TRBV29-1, the J call TRBJ2-2; D may correspond to TRBD1 or TRBD2 (6 bases each). The CDR3 is 12 residues long. Germline lookup yields CDR1 SQVTM and CDR2 ANQGSEA. The ends were cut back, 2 bases at V and 7 bases at J, with 8 bases in the middle.

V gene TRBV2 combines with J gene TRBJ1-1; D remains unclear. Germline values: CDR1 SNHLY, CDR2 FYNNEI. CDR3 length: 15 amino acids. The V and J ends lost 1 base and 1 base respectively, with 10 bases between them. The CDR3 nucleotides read TGTGCCAGCAGTGAAGGCATGCGGTGGAACACTGAAGCTTTCTTT. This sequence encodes CASSEGMRWNTEAFF.

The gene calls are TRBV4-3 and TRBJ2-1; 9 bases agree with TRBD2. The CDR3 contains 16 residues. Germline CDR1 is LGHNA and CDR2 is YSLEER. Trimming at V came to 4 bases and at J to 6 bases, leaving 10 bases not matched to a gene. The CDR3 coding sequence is TGCGCCAGCAGCCCCACGGCAGCGGGAGGAGGCAATGAGCAGTTCTTC. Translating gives CASSPTAAGGGNEQFF.

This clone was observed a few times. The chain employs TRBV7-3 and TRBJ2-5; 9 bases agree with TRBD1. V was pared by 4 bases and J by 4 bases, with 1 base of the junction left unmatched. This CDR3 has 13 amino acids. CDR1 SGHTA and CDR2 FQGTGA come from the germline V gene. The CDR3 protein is CASSSDRGETQYF. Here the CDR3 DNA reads TGTGCCAGCAGCTCGGACAGGGGAGAGACCCAGTACTTC.

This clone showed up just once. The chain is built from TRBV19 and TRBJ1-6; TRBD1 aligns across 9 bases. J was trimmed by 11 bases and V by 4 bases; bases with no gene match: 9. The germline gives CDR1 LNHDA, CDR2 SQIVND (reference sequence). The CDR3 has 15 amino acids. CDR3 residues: CASSTLQGANAPLHF. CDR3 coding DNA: TGTGCCAGTAGTACGTTACAGGGGGCAAATGCACCCCTCCACTTT.

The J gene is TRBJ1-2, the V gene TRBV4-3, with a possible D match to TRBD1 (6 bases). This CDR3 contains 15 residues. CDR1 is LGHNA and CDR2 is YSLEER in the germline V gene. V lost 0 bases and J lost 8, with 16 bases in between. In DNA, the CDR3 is TGCGCCAGCAGCCAAGATCTGAGGACAGTGGACGGCTACACCTTC. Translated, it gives CASSQDLRTVDGYTF.

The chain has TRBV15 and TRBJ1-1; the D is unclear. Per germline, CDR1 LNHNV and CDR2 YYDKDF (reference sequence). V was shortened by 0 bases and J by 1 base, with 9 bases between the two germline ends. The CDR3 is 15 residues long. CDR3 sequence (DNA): TGTGCCACCAGCAGAGAGAAGGGAGCGAACACTGAAGCTTTCTTT. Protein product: CATSREKGANTEAFF. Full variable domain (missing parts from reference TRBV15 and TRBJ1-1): DAMVIQNPRYQVTQFGKPVTLSCSQTLNHNVMYWYQQKSSQAPKLLFHYYDKDFNNEADTPDNFQSRRPNTSFCFLDIRSPGLGDTAMYLCATSREKGANTEAFFGQGTRLTVV.

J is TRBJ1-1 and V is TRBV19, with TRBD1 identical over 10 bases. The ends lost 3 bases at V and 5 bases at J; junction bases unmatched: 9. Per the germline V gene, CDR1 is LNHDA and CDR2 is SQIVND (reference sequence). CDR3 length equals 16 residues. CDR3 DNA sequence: TGTGCCAGTAGTATGAACCGGGACAGGGGTATAACTGAAGCTTTCTTT. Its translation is CASSMNRDRGITEAFF.